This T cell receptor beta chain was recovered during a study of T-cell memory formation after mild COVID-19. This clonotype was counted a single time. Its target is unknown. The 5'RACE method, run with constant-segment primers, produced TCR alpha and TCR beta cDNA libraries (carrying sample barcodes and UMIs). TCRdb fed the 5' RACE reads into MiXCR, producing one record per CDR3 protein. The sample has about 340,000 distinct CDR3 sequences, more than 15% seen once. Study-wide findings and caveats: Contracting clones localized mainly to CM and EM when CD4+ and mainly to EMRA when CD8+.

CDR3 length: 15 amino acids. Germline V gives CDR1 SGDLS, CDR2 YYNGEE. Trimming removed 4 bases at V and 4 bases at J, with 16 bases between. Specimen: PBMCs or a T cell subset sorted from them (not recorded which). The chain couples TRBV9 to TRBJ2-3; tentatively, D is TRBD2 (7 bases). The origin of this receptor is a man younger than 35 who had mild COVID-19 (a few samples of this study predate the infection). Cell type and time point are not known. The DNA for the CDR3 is TGTGCCAGCAGCAAACCGGGGGGCCCCCCAGATACGCAGTATTTT. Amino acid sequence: CASSKPGGPPDTQYF.